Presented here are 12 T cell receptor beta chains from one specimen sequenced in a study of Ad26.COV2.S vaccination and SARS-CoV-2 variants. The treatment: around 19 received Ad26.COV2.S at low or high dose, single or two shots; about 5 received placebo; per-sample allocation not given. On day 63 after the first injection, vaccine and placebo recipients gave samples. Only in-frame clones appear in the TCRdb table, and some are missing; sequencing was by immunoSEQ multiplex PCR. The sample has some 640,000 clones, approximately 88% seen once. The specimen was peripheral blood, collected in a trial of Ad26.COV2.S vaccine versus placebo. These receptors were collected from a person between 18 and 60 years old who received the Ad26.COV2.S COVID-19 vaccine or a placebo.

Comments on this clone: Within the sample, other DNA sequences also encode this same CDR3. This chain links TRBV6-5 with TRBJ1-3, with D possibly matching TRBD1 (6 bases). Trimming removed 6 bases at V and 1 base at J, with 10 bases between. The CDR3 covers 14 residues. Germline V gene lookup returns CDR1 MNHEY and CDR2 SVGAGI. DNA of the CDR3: TGTGCCAGCAGCCTAGGGGGATCTGGAAACACCATATATTTT. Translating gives CASSLGGSGNTIYF.

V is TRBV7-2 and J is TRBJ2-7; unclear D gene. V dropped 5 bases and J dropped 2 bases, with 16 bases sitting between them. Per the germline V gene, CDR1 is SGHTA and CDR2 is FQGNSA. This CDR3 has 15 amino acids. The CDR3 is CASSQSGSAAYEQYF. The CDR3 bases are TGTGCCAGCAGCCAATCAGGCTCTGCAGCCTACGAGCAGTACTTC.

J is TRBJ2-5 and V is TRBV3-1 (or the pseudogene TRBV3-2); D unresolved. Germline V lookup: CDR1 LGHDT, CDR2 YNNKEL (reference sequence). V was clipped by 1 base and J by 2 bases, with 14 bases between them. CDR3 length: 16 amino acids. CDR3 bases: TGTGCCAGCAGCCAAGCGTGGGCCCTGGTACAAGAGACCCAGTACTTC. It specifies CASSQAWALVQETQYF.

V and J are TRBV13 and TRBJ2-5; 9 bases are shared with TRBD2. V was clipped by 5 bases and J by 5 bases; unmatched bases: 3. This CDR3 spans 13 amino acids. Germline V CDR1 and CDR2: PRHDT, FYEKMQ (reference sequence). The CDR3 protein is CASSPGLAETQYF. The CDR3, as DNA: TGTGCCAGCAGCCCGGGACTAGCTGAGACCCAGTACTTC. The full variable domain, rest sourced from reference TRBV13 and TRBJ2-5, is AAGVIQSPRHLIKEKRETATLKCYPIPRHDTVYWYQQGPGQDPQFLISFYEKMQSDKGSIPDRFSAQQFSDYHSELNMSSLELGDSALYFCASSPGLAETQYFGPGTRLLVL.

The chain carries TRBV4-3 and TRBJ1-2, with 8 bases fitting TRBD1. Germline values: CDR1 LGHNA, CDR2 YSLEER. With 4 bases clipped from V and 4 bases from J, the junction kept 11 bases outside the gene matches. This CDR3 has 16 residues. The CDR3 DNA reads TGCGCCAGCAGCCCCGGCCCGGGACAGGAGCTCTATGGCTACACCTTC. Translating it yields CASSPGPGQELYGYTF.

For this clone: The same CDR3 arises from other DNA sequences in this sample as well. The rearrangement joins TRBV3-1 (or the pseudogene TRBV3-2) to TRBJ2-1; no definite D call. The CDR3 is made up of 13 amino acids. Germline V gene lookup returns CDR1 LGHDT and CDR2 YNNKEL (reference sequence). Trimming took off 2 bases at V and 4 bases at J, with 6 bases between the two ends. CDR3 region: CASSQRGYNEQFF. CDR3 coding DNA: TGTGCCAGCAGCCAAAGAGGATACAATGAGCAGTTCTTC.

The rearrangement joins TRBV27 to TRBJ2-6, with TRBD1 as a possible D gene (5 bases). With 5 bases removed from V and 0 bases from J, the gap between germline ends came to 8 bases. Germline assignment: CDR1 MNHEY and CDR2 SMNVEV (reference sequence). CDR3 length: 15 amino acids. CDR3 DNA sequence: TGTGCCAGCAGTACTCAGGGCTCTGGGGCCAACGTCCTGACTTTC. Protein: CASSTQGSGANVLTF.

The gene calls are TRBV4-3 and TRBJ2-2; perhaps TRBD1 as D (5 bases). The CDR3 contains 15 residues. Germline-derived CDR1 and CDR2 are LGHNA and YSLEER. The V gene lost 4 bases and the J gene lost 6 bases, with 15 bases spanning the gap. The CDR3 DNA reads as TGCGCCAGCAGCCGGACCTTTAGGGGCCCCGGGGAGCTGTTTTTT. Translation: CASSRTFRGPGELFF.

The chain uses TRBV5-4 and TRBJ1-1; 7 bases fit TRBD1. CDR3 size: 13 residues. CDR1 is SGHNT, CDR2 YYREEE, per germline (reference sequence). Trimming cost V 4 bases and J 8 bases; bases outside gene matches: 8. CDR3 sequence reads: CASSNPGGAEAFF. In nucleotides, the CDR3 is TGTGCCAGCAGCAATCCAGGGGGGGCGGAAGCTTTCTTT.

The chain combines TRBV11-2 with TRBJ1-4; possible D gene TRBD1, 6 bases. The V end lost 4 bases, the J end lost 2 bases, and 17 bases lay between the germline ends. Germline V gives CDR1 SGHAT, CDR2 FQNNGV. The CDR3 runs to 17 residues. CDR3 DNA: TGTGCCAGCAGCTCCCGAGGGGGTCAGGCGACTAATGAAAAACTGTTTTTT. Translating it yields CASSSRGGQATNEKLFF. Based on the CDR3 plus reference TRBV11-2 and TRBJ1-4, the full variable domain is EAGVAQSPRYKIIEKRQSVAFWCNPISGHATLYWYQQILGQGPKLLIQFQNNGVVDDSQLPKDRFSAERLKGVDSTLKIQPAKLEDSAVYLCASSSRGGQATNEKLFFGSGTQLSVL.

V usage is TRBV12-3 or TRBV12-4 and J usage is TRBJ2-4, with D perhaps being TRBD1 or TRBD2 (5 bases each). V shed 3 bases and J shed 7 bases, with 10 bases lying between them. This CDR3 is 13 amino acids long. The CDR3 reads CASSLRGDNIQYF. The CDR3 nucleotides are TGTGCCAGCAGTTTGAGGGGTGATAACATTCAGTACTTC.

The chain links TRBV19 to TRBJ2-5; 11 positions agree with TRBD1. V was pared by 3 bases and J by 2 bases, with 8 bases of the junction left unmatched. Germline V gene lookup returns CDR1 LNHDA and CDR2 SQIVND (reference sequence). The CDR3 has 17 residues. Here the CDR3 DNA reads TGTGCCAGTAGTATTGTAGGGACAGGGGGTTTACAAGAGACCCAGTACTTC. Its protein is CASSIVGTGGLQETQYF. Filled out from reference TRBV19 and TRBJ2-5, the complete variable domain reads DGGITQSPKYLFRKEGQNVTLSCEQNLNHDAMYWYRQDPGQGLRLIYYSQIVNDFQKGDIAEGYSVSREKKESFPLTVTSAQKNPTAFYLCASSIVGTGGLQETQYFGPGTRLLVL.